This T cell receptor (beta chain) originates from a study of blood T cell repertoires in COVID-19. V trimming: 3 bases; J trimming: 4 bases; junction bases outside the gene matches: 3. The CDR3 covers 15 residues. In germline, CDR1 is MDHEN, CDR2 SYDVKM. Original data processing: Reference gene primers were amplified, and this amplification served to estimate nucleated cell counts. The assay was immunoSEQ multiplex PCR, and TCRdb's table has in-frame clones only and misses some. The DNA gave D and trimming, while V, J and clone size come from that table. The table has 250,000 or so clones, 83% seen once.

This chain connects TRBV28 to TRBJ1-5; 10 bases are shared with TRBD1. Sequencing was done on a sample of PBMCs or T cells enriched from blood (not recorded which). This TCR came from a woman in her forties who had been exposed to COVID-19. DNA for the CDR3: TGTGCCAGCAGTTTTTTGGGACAGGGGAATCAGCCCCAGCATTTT. Amino acid sequence: CASSFLGQGNQPQHF.